This T cell receptor (beta chain) originates from a study of blood T cell repertoires in COVID-19. The overall study: PBMCs, B-cell-depleted T cells, or T cells were the source of the cDNA or gDNA that made up the material.

Germline V gene lookup returns CDR1 SGHTA and CDR2 FQGNSA. This CDR3 is built from 13 residues. The V gene lost 5 bases and the J gene lost 4 bases, with 9 bases spanning the gap. This clone has only one observation. Produced via immunoSEQ multiplex PCR; TCRdb's table is partial and in-frame only. The table includes 150,000 to 200,000 clones, 70% to 90% detected once. Specimen: peripheral blood. The chain carries TRBV7-2 and TRBJ1-5; D might be TRBD1 (6 bases). The clonotype was recovered from a man aged 55 to 70 with acute or convalescent COVID-19. CDR3 nucleotide sequence: TGTGCCAGCAGCCGACAGGCTAATCAGCCCCAGCATTTT. Protein sequence: CASSRQANQPQHF. The variable domain in full, completed from reference TRBV7-2 and TRBJ1-5, reads GAGVSQSPSNKVTEKGKDVELRCDPISGHTALYWYRQSLGQGLEFLIYFQGNSAPDKSGLPSDRFSAERTGGSVSTLTIQRTQQEDSAVYLCASSRQANQPQHFGDGTRLSIL.